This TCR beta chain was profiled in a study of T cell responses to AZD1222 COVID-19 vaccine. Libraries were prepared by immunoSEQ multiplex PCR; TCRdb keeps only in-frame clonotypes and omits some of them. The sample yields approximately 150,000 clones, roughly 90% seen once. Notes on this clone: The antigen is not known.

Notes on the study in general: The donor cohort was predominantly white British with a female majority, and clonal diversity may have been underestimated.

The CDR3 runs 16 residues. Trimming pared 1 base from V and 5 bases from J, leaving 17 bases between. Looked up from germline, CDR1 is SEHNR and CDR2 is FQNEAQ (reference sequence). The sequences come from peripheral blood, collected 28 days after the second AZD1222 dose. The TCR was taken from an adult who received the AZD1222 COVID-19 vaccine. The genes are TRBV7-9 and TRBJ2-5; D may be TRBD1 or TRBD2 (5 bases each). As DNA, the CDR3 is TGTGCCAGCAGCTTAGTTTCGGCAGGGAGAACGGAGACCCAGTACTTC. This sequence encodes CASSLVSAGRTETQYF.